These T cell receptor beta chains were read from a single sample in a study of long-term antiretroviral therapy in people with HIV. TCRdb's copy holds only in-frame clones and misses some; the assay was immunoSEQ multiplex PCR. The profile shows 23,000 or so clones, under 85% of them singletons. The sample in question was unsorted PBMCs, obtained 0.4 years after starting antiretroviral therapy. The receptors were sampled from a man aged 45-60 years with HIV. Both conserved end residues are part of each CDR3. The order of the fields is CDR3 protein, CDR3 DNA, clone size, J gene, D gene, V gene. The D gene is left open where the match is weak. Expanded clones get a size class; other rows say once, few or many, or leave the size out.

CDR3aa: CASSQVDSHYGYTF
CDR3nt: TGTGCCAGCAGCCAAGTCGACAGTCACTATGGCTACACCTTC
abundance: -
j_gene: TRBJ1-2
d_gene: -
v_gene: TRBV14

CDR3aa: CASSLQGIGSTGELFF
CDR3nt: TGTGCCAGCAGCTTACAGGGGATAGGTAGCACCGGGGAGCTGTTTTTT
abundance: -
j_gene: TRBJ2-2
d_gene: TRBD1
v_gene: TRBV5-6

CDR3aa: CASSSRLNPGNTEAFF
CDR3nt: TGCGCCAGCAGTAGCCGCCTTAACCCCGGGAACACTGAAGCTTTCTTT
abundance: -
j_gene: TRBJ1-1
d_gene: -
v_gene: TRBV5-1

CDR3aa: CASSLSRGETRRLTGELFF
CDR3nt: TGTGCCAGCAGCTTGTCTCGGGGGGAGACCCGTCGTCTGACCGGGGAGCTGTTTTTT
abundance: -
j_gene: TRBJ2-2
d_gene: TRBD2
v_gene: TRBV5-5

CDR3aa: CASSVSLAGNTGELFF
CDR3nt: TGTGCCAGCAGCGTTTCACTAGCGGGGAACACCGGGGAGCTGTTTTTT
abundance: -
j_gene: TRBJ2-2
d_gene: TRBD2
v_gene: TRBV9

CDR3aa: CASSLGDMPTDTQYF
CDR3nt: TGTGCCAGCAGCTTAGGGGACATGCCCACAGATACGCAGTATTTT
abundance: -
j_gene: TRBJ2-3
d_gene: -
v_gene: TRBV11-2

CDR3aa: CASSTGGGLAGTGELFF
CDR3nt: TGCGCCAGCAGCACCGGCGGGGGTCTAGCGGGGACCGGGGAGCTGTTTTTT
abundance: -
j_gene: TRBJ2-2
d_gene: TRBD2
v_gene: TRBV5-1

CDR3aa: CASSLVAQSGTGELFF
CDR3nt: TGTGCCAGCAGCTTGGTAGCGCAGTCAGGCACCGGGGAGCTGTTTTTT
abundance: -
j_gene: TRBJ2-2
d_gene: -
v_gene: TRBV5-6

CDR3aa: CASSLGGVDYGYTF
CDR3nt: TGTGCCAGCAGCTTGGGGGGGGTAGACTATGGCTACACCTTC
abundance: -
j_gene: TRBJ1-2
d_gene: -
v_gene: TRBV5-5

CDR3aa: CASSLLGNQPQHF
CDR3nt: TGCGCCAGCAGCTTGCTGGGCAATCAGCCCCAGCATTTT
abundance: few
j_gene: TRBJ1-5
d_gene: -
v_gene: TRBV5-1

CDR3aa: CASSHRGLNEQFF
CDR3nt: TGTGCCAGCAGCCATCGTGGCCTGAATGAGCAGTTCTTC
abundance: -
j_gene: TRBJ2-1
d_gene: -
v_gene: TRBV13

CDR3aa: CASSPRDRDTEAFF
CDR3nt: TGTGCCAGTAGTCCCCGGGACAGGGACACTGAAGCTTTCTTT
abundance: -
j_gene: TRBJ1-1
d_gene: TRBD1
v_gene: TRBV19

CDR3aa: CASSEVQGGGYTF
CDR3nt: TGTGCCAGCAGTGAAGTACAGGGAGGGGGCTACACCTTC
abundance: few
j_gene: TRBJ1-2
d_gene: -
v_gene: TRBV2

CDR3aa: CASSQPPRDTGELFF
CDR3nt: TGTGCCAGCAGCCAACCCCCGAGGGACACCGGGGAGCTGTTTTTT
abundance: -
j_gene: TRBJ2-2
d_gene: -
v_gene: TRBV7-6

CDR3aa: CASSPARAGANWFNEQYF
CDR3nt: TGTGCCAGCAGCCCCGCAAGGGCAGGGGCGAACTGGTTCAACGAGCAGTACTTC
abundance: -
j_gene: TRBJ2-7
d_gene: -
v_gene: TRBV9

CDR3aa: CASSLGRQAQDTGELFF
CDR3nt: TGTGCCAGCAGTTTAGGCCGACAGGCTCAGGACACCGGGGAGCTGTTTTTT
abundance: few
j_gene: TRBJ2-2
d_gene: -
v_gene: TRBV28

CDR3aa: CASSLDLDRAYGYTF
CDR3nt: TGTGCCAGCAGCTTGGATCTAGACAGGGCGTATGGCTACACCTTC
abundance: once
j_gene: TRBJ1-2
d_gene: TRBD1
v_gene: TRBV5-5

CDR3aa: CASSLVVGTPGYTF
CDR3nt: TGTGCCAGCAGCTTAGTAGTGGGAACCCCCGGCTACACCTTC
abundance: -
j_gene: TRBJ1-2
d_gene: -
v_gene: TRBV11-2

CDR3aa: CASTLGRDRGYGYTF
CDR3nt: TGTGCCAGCACCCTAGGGCGGGACAGAGGGTATGGCTACACCTTC
abundance: -
j_gene: TRBJ1-2
d_gene: TRBD1
v_gene: TRBV2

CDR3aa: CASSRQGSNTEAFF
CDR3nt: TGTGCCAGCAGCCGACAGGGATCGAACACTGAAGCTTTCTTT
abundance: -
j_gene: TRBJ1-1
d_gene: TRBD1
v_gene: TRBV7-9

CDR3aa: CASSMAGTQWNEQYF
CDR3nt: TGTGCCAGTAGTATGGCAGGTACCCAATGGAACGAGCAGTACTTC
abundance: -
j_gene: TRBJ2-7
d_gene: -
v_gene: TRBV19

CDR3aa: CASSPGAGTYEQYF
CDR3nt: TGTGCCAGCAGCCCCGGGGCAGGTACCTACGAGCAGTACTTC
abundance: -
j_gene: TRBJ2-7
d_gene: -
v_gene: TRBV5-6

CDR3aa: CASSMAGRFFGELFF
CDR3nt: TGTGCCAGTAGTATGGCTGGACGTTTTTTCGGGGAGCTGTTTTTT
abundance: -
j_gene: TRBJ2-2
d_gene: -
v_gene: TRBV19

CDR3aa: CASSSTGNGNQPQHF
CDR3nt: TGCGCCAGCAGCTCGACAGGGAATGGCAATCAGCCCCAGCATTTT
abundance: -
j_gene: TRBJ1-5
d_gene: TRBD1
v_gene: TRBV5-1

CDR3aa: CASSLEGQSAGELFF
CDR3nt: TGCGCCAGCAGCTTGGAGGGACAATCGGCCGGGGAGCTGTTTTTT
abundance: -
j_gene: TRBJ2-2
d_gene: -
v_gene: TRBV5-1

CDR3aa: CASSRAVLYEQYF
CDR3nt: TGTGCCAGCAGCAGGGCGGTACTCTACGAGCAGTACTTC
abundance: -
j_gene: TRBJ2-7
d_gene: -
v_gene: TRBV27

CDR3aa: CASSRGGLGNTEAFF
CDR3nt: TGCGCCAGCAGTCGAGGGGGCTTGGGGAACACTGAAGCTTTCTTT
abundance: -
j_gene: TRBJ1-1
d_gene: TRBD1
v_gene: TRBV5-1

CDR3aa: CASSLLAGDPYEQYF
CDR3nt: TGTGCCAGCAGTCTATTAGCGGGGGACCCCTACGAGCAGTACTTC
abundance: -
j_gene: TRBJ2-7
d_gene: TRBD2
v_gene: TRBV27

CDR3aa: CASSLVTAEQYF
CDR3nt: TGTGCCAGCAGCTTGGTGACAGCCGAGCAGTACTTC
abundance: once
j_gene: TRBJ2-7
d_gene: -
v_gene: TRBV5-6

CDR3aa: CASSQEWSDYGYTF
CDR3nt: TGCGCCAGCAGCCAAGAGTGGTCGGACTATGGCTACACCTTC
abundance: once
j_gene: TRBJ1-2
d_gene: -
v_gene: TRBV4-1

CDR3aa: CASSPHQGGNTEAFF
CDR3nt: TGTGCCAGTAGTCCCCATCAGGGGGGCAACACTGAAGCTTTCTTT
abundance: -
j_gene: TRBJ1-1
d_gene: TRBD1
v_gene: TRBV19

CDR3aa: CASPLAPGLAVGEQYF
CDR3nt: TGCGCCAGCCCCCTCGCCCCAGGACTAGCGGTCGGGGAGCAGTACTTC
abundance: -
j_gene: TRBJ2-7
d_gene: TRBD2
v_gene: TRBV4-1

CDR3aa: CASSVDPGGNQPQHF
CDR3nt: TGTGCCAGCAGCGTCGACCCGGGTGGCAATCAGCCCCAGCATTTT
abundance: -
j_gene: TRBJ1-5
d_gene: -
v_gene: TRBV9

CDR3aa: CASSLVGSYSQGGGYTF
CDR3nt: TGTGCCAGCAGCTTAGTGGGGTCCTATTCGCAGGGAGGTGGCTACACCTTC
abundance: -
j_gene: TRBJ1-2
d_gene: -
v_gene: TRBV7-8

CDR3aa: CASRKTGGVQPQHF
CDR3nt: TGTGCCAGCAGAAAAACAGGGGGCGTACAGCCCCAGCATTTT
abundance: few
j_gene: TRBJ1-5
d_gene: TRBD1
v_gene: TRBV2

CDR3aa: CASSQTRNTEAFF
CDR3nt: TGTGCCAGCAGCCAGACACGGAACACTGAAGCTTTCTTT
abundance: -
j_gene: TRBJ1-1
d_gene: -
v_gene: TRBV6-5

CDR3aa: CASSALAYEQYF
CDR3nt: TGTGCCAGCAGCGCCCTAGCATACGAGCAGTACTTC
abundance: -
j_gene: TRBJ2-7
d_gene: -
v_gene: TRBV2

CDR3aa: CASSPSRGGSYEQYF
CDR3nt: TGTGCCAGCTCACCCTCTAGGGGCGGGTCCTACGAGCAGTACTTC
abundance: few
j_gene: TRBJ2-7
d_gene: -
v_gene: TRBV18

CDR3aa: CASIARDRDKDTQYF
CDR3nt: TGCGCCAGCATAGCCCGAGACAGGGACAAGGATACGCAGTATTTT
abundance: -
j_gene: TRBJ2-3
d_gene: TRBD1
v_gene: TRBV5-1

CDR3aa: CAISGATGNEQFF
CDR3nt: TGTGCCATCAGTGGAGCTACAGGTAATGAGCAGTTCTTC
abundance: -
j_gene: TRBJ2-1
d_gene: -
v_gene: TRBV10-3

CDR3aa: CASIEGGGNSYEQYF
CDR3nt: TGTGCCAGCATCGAGGGCGGGGGGAACTCCTACGAGCAGTACTTC
abundance: -
j_gene: TRBJ2-7
d_gene: TRBD2
v_gene: TRBV6-1

CDR3aa: CASSQRRGGRDEQFF
CDR3nt: TGTGCCAGCAGCCAGAGGCGGGGGGGCAGGGATGAGCAGTTCTTC
abundance: -
j_gene: TRBJ2-1
d_gene: TRBD2
v_gene: TRBV27

CDR3aa: CASSLEGNIGQPQHF
CDR3nt: TGCGCCAGCAGCTTGGAAGGGAATATCGGACAGCCCCAGCATTTT
abundance: -
j_gene: TRBJ1-5
d_gene: -
v_gene: TRBV5-1

CDR3aa: CASSIRERGFYNEQFF
CDR3nt: TGTGCCAGTAGTATCAGGGAGCGGGGGTTCTACAATGAGCAGTTCTTC
abundance: -
j_gene: TRBJ2-1
d_gene: TRBD2
v_gene: TRBV19

CDR3aa: CASSSSYHRTNYNEQFF
CDR3nt: TGTGCCAGCAGCTCGAGTTATCACCGAACCAACTACAATGAGCAGTTCTTC
abundance: -
j_gene: TRBJ2-1
d_gene: -
v_gene: TRBV27

CDR3aa: CASSIFGTNYGYTF
CDR3nt: TGTGCCAGTAGTATATTTGGGACAAACTATGGCTACACCTTC
abundance: -
j_gene: TRBJ1-2
d_gene: -
v_gene: TRBV19

CDR3aa: CASSLGGNGEQFF
CDR3nt: TGTGCCAGCAGCTTAGGGGGGAATGGTGAGCAGTTCTTC
abundance: -
j_gene: TRBJ2-1
d_gene: -
v_gene: TRBV7-9

CDR3aa: CSASVQAAQFF
CDR3nt: TGCAGTGCTAGTGTCCAAGCGGCGCAGTTCTTC
abundance: -
j_gene: TRBJ2-1
d_gene: -
v_gene: TRBV20-1

CDR3aa: CASTAPTGQRNYGYTF
CDR3nt: TGTGCCAGCACCGCCCCAACGGGACAAAGAAACTATGGCTACACCTTC
abundance: -
j_gene: TRBJ1-2
d_gene: -
v_gene: TRBV2

CDR3aa: CASSRDRVNQPQHF
CDR3nt: TGTGCCAGCAGTCGCGACAGGGTCAATCAGCCCCAGCATTTT
abundance: once
j_gene: TRBJ1-5
d_gene: TRBD1
v_gene: TRBV6-5

CDR3aa: CASKLGDRTNSGANVLTF
CDR3nt: TGCGCCAGCAAGCTAGGGGACAGGACTAACTCTGGGGCCAACGTCCTGACTTTC
abundance: -
j_gene: TRBJ2-6
d_gene: TRBD1
v_gene: TRBV5-1

CDR3aa: CASSLRRTGPDGYTF
CDR3nt: TGTGCCAGCAGTTTGAGACGGACAGGACCCGACGGCTACACCTTC
abundance: -
j_gene: TRBJ1-2
d_gene: TRBD1
v_gene: TRBV28